The clone carrying this T cell receptor beta chain was detected ten times or more. Its antigen remains unknown. TCRdb re-analysed the multiplex PCR reads in MiXCR, keeping a single row per CDR3 protein. Among just under 65,000 distinct CDR3 sequences listed, less than 75% were seen once. The source of the sample is a study of breast tumors, draining lymph nodes, adjacent tissues. Whole-study findings and limits: Tumor and nontumor repertoires were significantly more similar in luminal-like than in basal-like breast cancer. The lymph node origin of tumor T cells was framed as consistent with a hypothesis, not demonstrated. Tumor repertoires ranked between lymph nodes and nontumor tissue in diversity, with V and J gene preferences.

The receptor was derived from a female donor with breast cancer. Some clones in this sample may be carry-over from other donors' samples. The sample taken for sequencing was breast tumor tissue.

This CDR3 is CASSPGGGGQASLFF. The CDR3 bases are TGCGCCAGCAGCCCCGGTGGGGGGGGACAAGCAAGCCTGTTTTTT. The chain carries TRBV5-1 and TRBJ2-2, with D possibly matching TRBD2 (7 bases). V lost 4 bases and J 14 bases, leaving 24 bases between the germline ends. The CDR3 contains 15 residues. Germline CDR1 is SGHRS and CDR2 is YFSETQ.